These 23 T cell receptor beta chains were all obtained from the same sample, sequenced in a study of neurological immune-mediated disorders. TCRdb recomputed calls from the 5' RACE reads with MiXCR, one row per CDR3 protein. The sample shows about 38,000 distinct CDR3 sequences, more than 9.5% of them seen only once. Sample time point: technical triplicate 1. The sequenced sample was PBMCs. These receptors were collected from a man aged 55 to 70 with HTLV-1-associated myelopathy (HAM/TSP).

In this sample, this clonotype turned up many times. V gene TRBV5-1 combines with J gene TRBJ2-3, with unresolved D. This CDR3 spans 15 amino acids. Trimming took off 0 bases at V and 0 bases at J, with 8 bases between the two ends. Germline-derived CDR1 and CDR2 are SGHRS and YFSETQ. The CDR3 is CASSLDGTSTDTQYF. CDR3 coding DNA: TGCGCCAGCAGCTTGGACGGTACCAGCACAGATACGCAGTATTTT. The full variable domain, with the rest looked up from reference TRBV5-1 and TRBJ2-3, is KAGVTQTPRYLIKTRGQQVTLSCSPISGHRSVSWYQQTPGQGLQFLFEYFSETQRNKGNFPGRFSGRQFSNSRSEMNVSTLELGDSALYLCASSLDGTSTDTQYFGPGTRLTVL.

This chain joins TRBV6-1 and TRBJ1-5; D remains ambiguous. Trimming shortened V by 5 bases and J by 3 bases, and 8 bases separated the two germline ends. The CDR3 contains 13 residues. Germline V lookup: CDR1 MNHNS, CDR2 SASEGT. The CDR3 DNA follows: TGTGCCAGCAGTATGGACTTCAATCAGCCCCAGCATTTT. Translation gives CASSMDFNQPQHF.

This clonotype appeared many times. This chain joins TRBV3-1 and TRBJ2-1, with D perhaps TRBD2 (6 bases). The CDR3 runs to 15 residues. Trimming pared 0 bases from V and 9 bases from J, leaving 15 bases between. CDR1 and CDR2 from the germline V gene are LGHDT and YNNKEL (reference sequence). As DNA, the CDR3 is TGTGCCAGCAGCCAAGATTATACGGGAGCTAGTGAGCAGTTCTTC. Protein: CASSQDYTGASEQFF.

This clonotype has at least ten counts. The chain is built from TRBV7-2 and TRBJ2-1; D possibly corresponds to TRBD2 (5 bases). This CDR3 comprises 14 residues. V was pared by 5 bases and J by 8 bases, with 16 bases between. From germline, CDR1 is SGHTA and CDR2 FQGNSA. The CDR3 DNA follows: TGTGCCAGCAGCGCCTTCCGAGGGAATCATGAGCAGTTCTTC. Translating gives CASSAFRGNHEQFF.

This clonotype was seen ten or more times. The genes are TRBV28 and TRBJ2-7; 10 nucleotides match TRBD2. Germline CDR1 and CDR2: MDHEN and SYDVKM. The junction had 5 bases not matched to a gene; V was cut back by 5 bases and J by 1 base. The length of the CDR3 is 15 residues. The CDR3 reads CASSGPAGGSYEQYF. CDR3 DNA: TGTGCCAGCAGTGGCCCAGCGGGAGGGTCCTACGAGCAGTACTTC.

This clonotype has a count of ten or more. The rearrangement joins TRBV7-9 to TRBJ2-5, with D maybe TRBD2 (5 bases). V lost 9 bases to trimming and J lost 3 bases, with 14 bases between them. From germline, CDR1 is SEHNR and CDR2 FQNEAQ (reference sequence). The CDR3 length is 13 residues. The CDR3 DNA reads TGTGCCAGGAGGGTCACATCGGAAGAGACCCAGTACTTC. Translated, it gives CARRVTSEETQYF.

This clonotype was observed at least ten times. This chain connects TRBV5-1 to TRBJ2-7, with 7 positions matching TRBD2. The V gene end was trimmed by 2 bases and the J gene end by 4 bases; junction bases not matched to a gene: 6. The CDR3 is 14 amino acids. The germline V gene has CDR1 SGHRS and CDR2 YFSETQ. The CDR3 here is CASSLGPGGYEQYF. The CDR3 region has the DNA TGCGCCAGCAGCTTAGGACCGGGAGGTTACGAGCAGTACTTC.

This clonotype was seen many times. The gene calls are TRBV28 and TRBJ1-6; D not resolved. Germline V gene sequence: CDR1 MDHEN, CDR2 SYDVKM. V was clipped by 6 bases and J by 5 bases, with 14 bases between them. CDR3 length equals 15 residues. This CDR3 reads CASSPGGVNNSPLHF. CDR3 DNA: TGTGCCAGCAGCCCAGGTGGGGTCAATAATTCACCCCTCCACTTT.

The chain links TRBV12-3 or TRBV12-4 to TRBJ2-7; 9 bases match TRBD1. The CDR3 runs to 13 residues. After removal of 6 bases from V and 3 bases from J, the junction contained 3 bases not matched to a gene. CDR3 in amino acids: CASRGQGLYEQYF. CDR3 nucleotide sequence: TGTGCCAGCAGGGGACAGGGACTCTACGAGCAGTACTTC.

The V call is TRBV20-1, the J call TRBJ2-1; 13 bases align to TRBD2. The CDR3 spans 18 residues. The junction had 20 bases not matched to a gene; V was cut back by 6 bases and J by 9 bases. From germline, CDR1 is DFQATT and CDR2 SNEGSKA (reference sequence). CDR3 DNA sequence: TGCAGTGCCACTGAACTAGCCGGGACTAGCGGGGCTTGGGGTGAGCAGTTCTTC. This codes for CSATELAGTSGAWGEQFF.

This clonotype was counted only a few times. The chain couples TRBV7-8 to TRBJ2-1, with 9 bases matching TRBD1. With V trimmed by 3 bases and J by 7 bases, 1 base remained unmatched. Per the germline V gene, CDR1 is SGHVS and CDR2 is FQNEAQ. The CDR3 has 13 residues. CDR3 loop: CASSLGQGNEQFF. The CDR3, as DNA: TGTGCCAGCAGCTTGGGACAGGGAAATGAGCAGTTCTTC.

There are many counts of this clonotype. The CDR3 sequence is CASSVDFNQPQHF. The CDR3 bases are TGTGCCAGCAGCGTAGATTTCAATCAGCCCCAGCATTTT. The genes are TRBV9 and TRBJ1-5, with D hard to call. The CDR3 spans 13 residues. Germline CDR1 reads SGDLS; CDR2 reads YYNGEE. V was cut by 0 bases and J by 3 bases, with 4 bases left in between. Variable domain in full (rest from reference TRBV9 and TRBJ1-5): DSGVTQTPKHLITATGQRVTLRCSPRSGDLSVYWYQQSLDQGLQFLIQYYNGEERAKGNILERFSAQQFPDLHSELNLSSLELGDSALYFCASSVDFNQPQHFGDGTRLSIL.

This clonotype has ten or more counts. This chain uses TRBV5-1 with TRBJ2-2; D possibly uses TRBD1 or TRBD2 (6 bases each). V was trimmed by 0 bases and J by 0 bases, leaving 9 bases between them. Germline V lookup: CDR1 SGHRS, CDR2 YFSETQ. The CDR3 is 16 residues long. The DNA for the CDR3 is TGCGCCAGCAGCTTGGTGGAGGGGGCGAACACCGGGGAGCTGTTTTTT. Protein: CASSLVEGANTGELFF.

This clonotype was recorded at least ten times. The V gene is TRBV5-1, the J gene TRBJ1-6, with TRBD1 as a possible D gene (5 bases). Trimming removed 4 bases at V and 9 bases at J, with 23 bases between. CDR3 length: 17 amino acids. Looked up from germline, CDR1 is SGHRS and CDR2 is YFSETQ. The CDR3, as DNA: TGCGCCAGCAGCCGGAGCACAGTACCTGTGGGGGGTTCACCCCTCCACTTT. This encodes CASSRSTVPVGGSPLHF.

This clonotype has at least ten counts. V usage is TRBV20-1 and J usage is TRBJ2-4; either TRBD1 or TRBD2 may fit D (5 bases each). Trimming took off 6 bases at V and 0 bases at J, with 12 bases between the two ends. Per germline, CDR1 DFQATT and CDR2 SNEGSKA (reference sequence). The CDR3 extends over 14 amino acids. The CDR3 sequence: CSAGPLTAKNIQYF. The CDR3, as DNA: TGCAGTGCGGGACCCTTGACAGCCAAAAACATTCAGTACTTC.

This clonotype was seen repeatedly, ten times or more. This chain joins TRBV20-1 and TRBJ2-7; the match to TRBD2 covers 8 bases. CDR3 length: 13 amino acids. Germline values: CDR1 DFQATT, CDR2 SNEGSKA (reference sequence). J gave up 3 bases and V 5 bases, and 6 bases lay outside the gene matches. This chain's CDR3 is CSAERGTSYEQYF. CDR3 sequence (DNA): TGCAGTGCTGAGCGCGGGACTAGCTACGAGCAGTACTTC.

This chain uses TRBV5-1 with TRBJ2-5, with D perhaps matching TRBD1 (6 bases). Near its end, the DNA agrees better with TRBJ2-7, so the J call may be wrong. CDR1 is SGHRS, CDR2 YFSETQ, per germline. This CDR3 contains 14 residues. The DNA for the CDR3 is TGCGCCAGCAGCTTGCAGGGGCTCTTCTACGAGCAGTACTTC. Its translation is CASSLQGLFYEQYF.

This clonotype was observed many times. This sequence joins TRBV12-3 or TRBV12-4 and TRBJ2-1, with D maybe TRBD2 (5 bases). V lost 5 bases, J lost 8 bases, and 10 bases lay in between. The CDR3 is made up of 12 amino acids. The DNA for the CDR3 is TGTGCCAGCAGTCCCCAACTAGATGAGCAGTTCTTC. Translated: CASSPQLDEQFF.

This clonotype was observed at least ten times. The rearrangement joins TRBV29-1 to TRBJ1-2; TRBD1 agrees at 8 bases. Germline assignment: CDR1 SQVTM and CDR2 ANQGSEA. The CDR3 runs to 13 residues. The junction had 4 bases not matched to a gene; V was cut back by 4 bases and J by 3 bases. CDR3 amino acids: CSVAQGADYGYTF. The CDR3 DNA is TGCAGCGTTGCCCAGGGGGCGGACTATGGCTACACCTTC.

By sample fraction, this clonotype is medium-sized. The chain recombines TRBV7-8 with TRBJ2-7; 8 bases line up with TRBD2. The germline V gene has CDR1 SGHVS and CDR2 FQNEAQ. Trimming at V came to 5 bases and at J to 0 bases, leaving 3 bases not matched to a gene. The CDR3 has 14 residues. The CDR3, as DNA: TGTGCCAGCAGCCCACTAGCGGTCTCCTACGAGCAGTACTTC. This encodes CASSPLAVSYEQYF.

Of note for this clonotype: A read error may explain this, as a much larger clone is one base away. The chain joins TRBV18 to TRBJ2-6, with 7 bases that match TRBD2. Looked up from germline, CDR1 is KGHSH and CDR2 is LQKENI. The CDR3 length is 17 residues. CDR3 in DNA: TGTGCCAGCTCCCCCGGCGGCGGGAGCTCTGAGGCCAACGTCCTGACTTTC. Its translation is CASSPGGGSSEANVLTF.

This clonotype was seen repeatedly, ten times or more. The chain carries TRBV12-3 or TRBV12-4 and TRBJ2-3; D unclear. This CDR3 contains 11 residues. V gave up 6 bases and J gave up 2 bases, with 3 bases separating them. CDR3 nucleotide sequence: TGTGCCAGCAGCTACACAGATACGCAGTATTTT. It codes for CASSYTDTQYF.

V gene TRBV5-1 combines with J gene TRBJ2-1; D tentatively reads TRBD1 or TRBD2 (6 bases each). CDR1 SGHRS and CDR2 YFSETQ come from the germline V gene. This CDR3 has 15 amino acids. V lost 0 bases to trimming and J lost 8 bases, with 15 bases between them. As DNA, the CDR3 is TGCGCCAGCAGCTTGGTTATGGAGGGGGTCGATGAGCAGTTCTTC. It specifies CASSLVMEGVDEQFF.